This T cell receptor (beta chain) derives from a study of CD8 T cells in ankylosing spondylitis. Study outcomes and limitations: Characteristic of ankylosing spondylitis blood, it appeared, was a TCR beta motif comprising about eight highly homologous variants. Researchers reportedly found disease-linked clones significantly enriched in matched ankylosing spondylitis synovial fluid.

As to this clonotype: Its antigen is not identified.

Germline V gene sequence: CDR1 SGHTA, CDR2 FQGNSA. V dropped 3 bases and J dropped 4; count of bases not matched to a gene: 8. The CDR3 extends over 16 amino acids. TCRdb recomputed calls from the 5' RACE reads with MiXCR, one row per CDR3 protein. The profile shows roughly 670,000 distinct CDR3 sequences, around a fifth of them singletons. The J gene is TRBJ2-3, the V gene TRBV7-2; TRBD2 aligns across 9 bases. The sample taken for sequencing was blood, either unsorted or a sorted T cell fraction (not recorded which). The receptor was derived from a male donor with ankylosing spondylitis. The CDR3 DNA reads TGTGCCAGCAGCTTGGGACTAGCCCTGGGTGCAGATACGCAGTATTTT. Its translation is CASSLGLALGADTQYF.